The 13 T cell receptor beta chains presented below share a single source sample, sequenced in a study of cytomegalovirus exposure and HLA in healthy donors. Both 60 Vbeta primers and 13 Jbeta primers went into the PCR. Generated by immunoSEQ multiplex PCR, the TCRdb table keeps only in-frame clones and is missing some. The sample totals about 40,000 clones. Material: PBMCs. These receptors all stem from a man aged 40-49 years in good health and CMV-seropositive.

The V call is TRBV30, the J call TRBJ2-5, with D possibly TRBD2 on 5 matching bases. The J call may not be correct, given that the DNA end is closer to TRBJ2-7. There are 15 residues in the CDR3. Looked up from germline, CDR1 is GTSNPN and CDR2 is SVGIG (reference sequence). CDR3: CAWSPGPGKIYEQYF. CDR3 nucleotides: TGTGCCTGGAGCCCCGGTCCGGGGAAAATTTACGAGCAGTACTTC.

The chain uses TRBV27 and TRBJ2-5; TRBD1 matches 12 bases. The J call is in doubt because the DNA end fits TRBJ2-7 better. The germline CDR1 and CDR2 sequences are MNHEY and SMNVEV (reference sequence). CDR3 length: 15 residues. CDR3 loop: CASSLSGQGAVEQYF. The CDR3, as DNA: TGTGCCAGCAGTTTATCGGGACAGGGGGCTGTCGAGCAGTACTTC.

The chain is built from TRBV11-2 and TRBJ2-3; tentative D call: TRBD2 (6 bases). Germline assignment: CDR1 SGHAT and CDR2 FQNNGV. This CDR3 contains 18 residues. V was trimmed by 4 bases and J by 1 base, leaving 21 bases between them. CDR3 sequence (DNA): TGTGCCAGCAGCTCCTGGGACGTAGCGGTCGAGGGCACAGATACGCAGTATTTT. Translation gives CASSSWDVAVEGTDTQYF.

The chain joins TRBV9 to TRBJ1-3; tentatively, D is TRBD1 (6 bases). The V end lost 0 bases, the J end lost 4 bases, and 11 bases lay between the germline ends. The CDR3 length is 15 residues. CDR1 and CDR2 (germline): SGDLS, YYNGEE. CDR3: CASSVARGEGNTIYF. The CDR3 region has the DNA TGTGCCAGCAGCGTAGCCAGGGGAGAAGGAAACACCATATATTTT.

The CDR3 DNA follows: TGTGCCATCAGTGGATCTCGAGGACAGGATAACTATGGCTACACCTTC. Its protein product is CAISGSRGQDNYGYTF. The J gene is TRBJ1-2, the V gene TRBV10-3, with TRBD1 matching over 7 bases. CDR1 is ENHRY, CDR2 SYGVKD, per germline. The junction had 9 bases not matched to a gene; V was cut back by 4 bases and J by 1 base. This CDR3 has 16 amino acids.

This sequence joins TRBV10-1 and TRBJ2-7; 10 bases are shared with TRBD2. The V segment lost 2 bases and the J segment 2 bases; nucleotides outside the gene matches: 3. CDR1 is WNHNN, CDR2 SYGVQD, per germline (reference sequence). The CDR3 consists of 15 residues. The CDR3 loop is CASSEGSGGPYEQYF. For the CDR3, the DNA is TGCGCCAGCAGTGAGGGTAGCGGGGGGCCCTACGAGCAGTACTTC.

This chain connects TRBV7-2 to TRBJ2-7, with a weak D call TRBD2 (5 bases). From germline, CDR1 is SGHTA and CDR2 FQGNSA. Between the trimmed V and J ends, which lost 8 bases and 3 bases, there was a span of 17 bases. The CDR3 loop spans 14 amino acids. The CDR3 nucleotides are TGTGCCAGCGCTCCTAGTGAGGGTTTCTACGAGCAGTACTTC. The encoded protein is CASAPSEGFYEQYF.

The V gene is TRBV30, the J gene TRBJ2-7; D not resolved. Germline V gene sequence: CDR1 GTSNPN, CDR2 SVGIG (reference sequence). The CDR3 contains 12 residues. The V gene lost 2 bases and the J gene lost 3 bases, with 8 bases spanning the gap. CDR3 residues: CAWSSLYYEQYF. The CDR3 coding sequence is TGTGCCTGGAGTTCCTTATACTACGAGCAGTACTTC.

The chain couples TRBV10-1 to TRBJ2-1; 10 bases are a match to TRBD2. Germline loops: CDR1 WNHNN, CDR2 SYGVQD (reference sequence). Germline trimming cut 9 bases from V and 3 bases from J; bases unmatched to any gene: 17. This CDR3 has 18 amino acids. Here the CDR3 reads CARTDRTPSGGGYNEQFF. CDR3 sequence (DNA): TGCGCCAGGACCGACCGTACACCAAGCGGGGGGGGCTACAATGAGCAGTTCTTC.

The CDR3 region is CASSFGTGAGNTIYF. CDR3 sequence (DNA): TGTGCCAGCAGCTTCGGTACAGGGGCTGGAAACACCATATATTTT. The chain combines TRBV5-5 with TRBJ1-3; TRBD1 matches 7 bases. Unmatched junction bases numbered 4, after V lost 2 bases and J lost 2 bases. CDR3 length: 15 amino acids. Germline CDR1 and CDR2: SGHKS and YYEKEE (reference sequence).

The chain employs TRBV19 and TRBJ1-3, with TRBD1 matching over 7 bases. The V and J ends lost 3 bases and 0 bases, in that order; junction bases with no gene match: 5. Germline V gene lookup returns CDR1 LNHDA and CDR2 SQIVND (reference sequence). The CDR3 is made up of 16 amino acids. The CDR3: CASSISRGSSGNTIYF. The CDR3 bases are TGTGCCAGTAGTATCTCCAGGGGGAGCTCTGGAAACACCATATATTTT. Full variable domain (outside the CDR3, taken from reference TRBV19 and TRBJ1-3): DGGITQSPKYLFRKEGQNVTLSCEQNLNHDAMYWYRQDPGQGLRLIYYSQIVNDFQKGDIAEGYSVSREKKESFPLTVTSAQKNPTAFYLCASSISRGSSGNTIYFGEGSWLTVV.

The rearrangement uses TRBV29-1 and TRBJ2-2; TRBD2 is a possible D gene (5 bases). Germline CDR1 and CDR2: SQVTM and ANQGSEA. V was clipped by 4 bases and J by 15 bases, with 15 bases between them. The CDR3 spans 11 residues. Here the CDR3 reads CSVVSEAQVFF. CDR3 nucleotides: TGCAGCGTTGTTTCGGAGGCCCAGGTGTTTTTT.

The V call is TRBV19, the J call TRBJ2-1, with 7 bases lining up with TRBD2. This CDR3 region has 13 residues. Germline V CDR1 and CDR2: LNHDA, SQIVND (reference sequence). V lost 8 bases to trimming and J lost 13 bases; unmatched junction nucleotides: 14. This chain's CDR3 is CASFTSDYSEQFF. CDR3 DNA sequence: TGTGCCAGTTTTACTAGCGACTATTCGGAACAGTTCTTC.